This TCR beta chain is drawn from a study of T cell clonotyping in hematopoietic cell transplantation. This CDR3 is 12 amino acids long. Per germline, CDR1 MNHEY and CDR2 SVGAGI. V lost 6 bases, J lost 7 bases, and 13 bases lay in between. Data came from immunoSEQ multiplex PCR; TCRdb stores just in-frame clones and leaves some out. The sample has more than 5,000 clones; about 34% are singletons. This clone was counted between two and nine times. Its antigen remains unidentified. Overall study results and limits: Graft donor and pretransplant recipient Inverse Simpson Index values predicted broader posttransplant TCR diversity.

The origin of this receptor is a female patient aged 50-59 years who had an allogeneic stem cell transplant from an unrelated donor, so the T cells may come from the graft donor. Some clones in this sample may be carry-over from other donors' samples. V is TRBV6-5 and J is TRBJ2-7; weak D call: TRBD1 (5 bases). The material sequenced was peripheral blood mononuclear cells, taken 30 days after allogeneic stem cell transplant. Written as DNA, the CDR3 is TGTGCCAGCAGCCTGGACATGCTTGAGCAGTACTTC. Its protein is CASSLDMLEQYF.